Here is one TCR beta chain with its context. This clonotype was observed a few times. Its antigen remains unidentified. No much larger clonotype is one base removed from it; base qualities were not supplied. In the germline V gene, CDR1 corresponds to MGHDK and CDR2 to SYGVNS. Trimming costs V 8 bases and J 1 base, and their ends lie 8 bases apart. From the cysteine through the phenylalanine, the CDR3 covers 12 amino acids. The read is trimmed to its CDR3 DNA, 36 bases read in frame from base 1. Synthesis of TCR cDNA relied on 5'RACE template switching, a step that introduced a universal primer site along with unique molecular identifiers. Priming for cDNA synthesis came from both the TCR alpha and TCR beta constant segments. Libraries were amplified in two PCR steps, with sample barcodes and sequencing adapters added in the second step. Sequencing of libraries was done on Illumina HiSeq 2500 (2x100 bp) or NovaSeq (2x150 bp). Concerning the study's data processing: Demultiplexing of reads and collapsing into UMI consensus sequences were performed with MIGEC, and V(D)J alignment was carried out with MiXCR. Vaccine-responding clonotypes were identified with edgeR using replicate PBMC samples, with FDR below 0.01 and a log2 fold change above 5 up to day 15 being required. Each bulk clonotype was labeled CD4 or CD8 based on which sequenced repertoire, CD4 or CD8, contained the clonotype at higher abundance. In-frame beta chains were kept once TCRdb had trimmed the public reads at Q25 with fastp and called clones with MiXCR. When rows share a CDR3 protein, they turn into one entry using the most common DNA and genes. What appears here as the V and J calls and clone size reflects TCRdb's work, not the paper's. For this sample there are 300,000 to 450,000 distinct CDR3 sequences; about 8.3% appear just once. The leading ten clones occupy approximately 15% of the sample.

The sample's treatment or condition label is to be understood as: live attenuated yellow fever vaccine strain. At each blood-draw timepoint, two biological replicates of bulk PBMCs were collected. A standard Ficoll-Paque protocol was used to isolate PBMCs from peripheral blood. TriZol was used to extract RNA from bulk PBMCs, CD4 and CD8 fractions, and dextramer-positive and dextramer-negative fractions. The sample belongs to a study of T cells after yellow fever vaccination (dated by TCRdb to about 2019). As for the study more broadly: Libraries from fractions with low cell numbers were prepared with the SMART-Seq v4 Ultra Low Input RNA kit. Two healthy male donors, one aged 18 to 30 and one aged 30 to 40 years, made up the cohort. To track T-cell clones before and after primary and booster YFV17D yellow fever vaccination, bulk TCR alpha and beta repertoires were sequenced longitudinally. Bulk PBMC replicates and cell subsets were isolated from blood drawn at multiple timepoints before and after both primary and secondary immunization. The paper as a whole reports these results and caveats: After the booster, most clones that had expanded after primary vaccination were detected again (over 95% of CD4 and 88% of CD8), suggesting broad maintenance of memory. A small share of clonotypes occurred in both CD4 and CD8 compartments, likely arising from convergent recombination. The study included only a couple of donors, which limits how far the findings can be generalized. Because abundant contaminating clonotypes from the bulk population could be contained in FACS-sorted repertoires, computational filtering was required. The secondary T-cell response was weaker than the primary response but faster, peaking on day 5 instead of day 15.

The chain is made from TRBV25-1 and TRBJ2-5, and possibly TRBD2, on 6 matching bases. This receptor was identified in a man between 18 and 29 years old who received the YFV17D yellow fever vaccine. The sequenced sample was PBMCs, obtained about 41 days after the first yellow fever vaccination. The sequenced DNA: TGTGCCAGCGGGCGGGGCCAAGAGACCCAGTACTTC. It translates to CASGRGQETQYF.